The 29 T cell receptor beta chains in this list originate from one sample, sequenced in a study of graft-versus-host responses after intestinal transplantation. The assay was immunoSEQ multiplex PCR, and TCRdb's table has in-frame clones only and misses some. The sample includes about 80,000 clones, 85% to 90% of them seen just once. No antigen has been assigned to these receptors. The material was unstimulated CD4+ T cells sorted from spleen or lymph node cells, obtained before intestinal transplant. Every receptor here comes from a human donor who received an intestinal transplant.

The chain couples TRBV7-9 to TRBJ2-1; D not resolved. This CDR3 has 13 amino acids. The germline gives CDR1 SEHNR, CDR2 FQNEAQ (reference sequence). V was cut by 5 bases and J by 4 bases, with 9 bases left in between. The chain's CDR3 is CASSPRQYNEQFF. The CDR3 nucleotides are TGTGCCAGCAGCCCGAGGCAGTACAATGAGCAGTTCTTC.

The table lists this clone with a few counts. The chain links TRBV6-1 to TRBJ1-5; D ambiguous. The V and J ends lost 7 bases and 4 bases respectively, with 17 bases between them. This CDR3 is built from 15 residues. The germline V gene encodes CDR1 MNHNS and CDR2 SASEGT. CDR3 loop: CASTEKATLNQPQHF. Written as DNA, the CDR3 is TGTGCCAGCACCGAGAAAGCAACCTTAAATCAGCCCCAGCATTTT.

The J gene is TRBJ2-5, the V gene TRBV30; D is unresolved. Germline CDR1 GTSNPN, CDR2 SVGIG (reference sequence). The CDR3 covers 16 residues. V shed 2 bases and J shed 5 bases, with 21 bases lying between them. The chain's CDR3 is CAWSIRVQNFRETQYF. The CDR3 DNA reads as TGTGCCTGGAGTATCCGGGTTCAGAACTTTAGGGAGACCCAGTACTTC.

V is TRBV30 and J is TRBJ1-1; D is undetermined. The CDR3 runs 11 residues. Germline assignment: CDR1 GTSNPN and CDR2 SVGIG (reference sequence). Trimming removed 4 bases from V and 9 bases from J, with 12 bases in between. The CDR3 is CAWTRESQAFF. CDR3 nucleotide sequence: TGTGCCTGGACGAGGGAGTCCCAAGCTTTCTTT.

The chain has TRBV30 and TRBJ2-1; 8 bases map to TRBD1. V shed 8 bases, J shed 8 bases, and the junction held 8 bases outside the gene matches. This CDR3 has 12 amino acids. CDR1 GTSNPN and CDR2 SVGIG come from the germline V gene (reference sequence). CDR3: CAGRQGAYEQFF. In DNA form, the CDR3 reads TGTGCCGGTCGTCAGGGGGCGTATGAGCAGTTCTTC.

As concerns this clone: The missing conserved phenylalanine or tryptophan at the end of this CDR3 makes a read error likely. The limits of the CDR3 on the DNA are not certain, so only TCRdb's listed CDR3 is given. The chain carries TRBV6-1 and TRBJ2-7; TRBD2 was called by the table and not checked on the DNA. With termini counted, the CDR3 has 11 amino acids. Germline values: CDR1 MNHNS, CDR2 SASEGT. The CDR3 loop is CASSEALYFTL.

This clone was picked up one time. This rearrangement joins TRBV28 to TRBJ2-7, with 8 bases matching TRBD1. The germline CDR1 and CDR2 sequences are MDHEN and SYDVKM. The CDR3 has 14 amino acids. The V and J ends lost 6 bases and 6 bases, in that order; junction bases with no gene match: 10. The CDR3 DNA reads TGTGCCAGCAGGGGGTCCGGACAGGGAAGCGAGCAGTACTTC. Translation gives CASRGSGQGSEQYF.

The J gene is TRBJ1-2, the V gene TRBV6-5, with 8 bases that match TRBD1. V shed 4 bases, J shed 4 bases, and the junction held 8 bases outside the gene matches. The CDR3 runs to 15 residues. Germline-derived CDR1 and CDR2 are MNHEY and SVGAGI. DNA of the CDR3: TGTGCCAGCAGTTTCCAGGGGGCGCAGGTCTATGGCTACACCTTC. It codes for CASSFQGAQVYGYTF.

V and J are TRBV9 and TRBJ1-1; D perhaps matches TRBD1 (6 bases). From germline, CDR1 is SGDLS and CDR2 YYNGEE. The ends were cut back, 2 bases at V and 10 bases at J, with 15 bases in the middle. The CDR3 sequence is 13 residues long. In DNA, the CDR3 is TGTGCCAGCAGCGTCGGCGGGGGGGGGCCAGCTTTCTTT. It encodes CASSVGGGGPAFF.

The gene calls are TRBV11-2 and TRBJ2-5; unclear D gene. Trimming shortened V by 1 base and J by 5 bases, and 17 bases separated the two germline ends. Germline CDR1 SGHAT, CDR2 FQNNGV. The CDR3 covers 16 residues. CDR3 in DNA: TGTGCCAGCAGCTTAGGAACTTTTCCGGGTGTGGAGACCCAGTACTTC. Translating it yields CASSLGTFPGVETQYF.

V gene TRBV5-1 combines with J gene TRBJ2-3, with TRBD2 matching 14 bases. The CDR3 sequence is 17 residues long. CDR1 and CDR2 from the germline V gene are SGHRS and YFSETQ. Trimming removed 4 bases from V and 3 bases from J; junction bases left unmatched: 7. This chain's CDR3 is CASSGGLAGDWTDTQYF. The CDR3 nucleotides read TGCGCCAGCAGCGGGGGACTAGCGGGAGACTGGACAGATACGCAGTATTTT.

The rearrangement links TRBV7-9 to TRBJ2-7; D is undetermined. V was pared by 5 bases and J by 4 bases, with 15 bases between. The CDR3 has 14 residues. Germline-derived CDR1 and CDR2 are SEHNR and FQNEAQ (reference sequence). As DNA, the CDR3 is TGTGCCAGCAGCCCCCTAGAGGCAGCTTACGAGCAGTACTTC. As protein: CASSPLEAAYEQYF.

This clone was seen a single time. The CDR3 DNA follows: TGTGCCAGCAGGCCCACAGGGGTCGGCACAGATACGCAGTATTTT. This gives the protein CASRPTGVGTDTQYF. The rearrangement links TRBV6-5 to TRBJ2-3; 7 nucleotides line up with TRBD1. The CDR3 sequence is 15 residues long. The J segment lost 1 base and the V segment lost 6 bases, leaving 7 bases of the junction unmatched. Germline V CDR1 and CDR2: MNHEY, SVGAGI.

This clone came up once. The chain employs TRBV15 and TRBJ2-5; D not resolved. The CDR3 extends over 14 amino acids. Deletions cut 5 bases from V and 5 bases from J, with 15 bases between. CDR1 is LNHNV and CDR2 is YYDKDF in the germline V gene (reference sequence). Written as DNA, the CDR3 is TGTGCCACCAGCGCCCTACGGATCGGGGAGACCCAGTACTTC. This encodes CATSALRIGETQYF.

The chain joins TRBV11-2 to TRBJ1-4, with 7 bases aligning to TRBD1. The CDR3 has 16 residues. J gave up 6 bases and V 4 bases, and 11 bases lay outside the gene matches. The V gene's germline CDR1 is SGHAT and CDR2 FQNNGV. The CDR3 DNA follows: TGTGCCAGCAGCTCGCTTACAGGGGCATTGGATGAAAAACTGTTTTTT. It yields the protein CASSSLTGALDEKLFF.

The genes are TRBV5-1 and TRBJ1-6; 8 nucleotides align to TRBD1. The CDR3 is 16 residues long. V shed 0 bases and J 1 base; nucleotides not matched to a gene: 0. Germline V CDR1 and CDR2: SGHRS, YFSETQ. In nucleotides, the CDR3 is TGCGCCAGCAGCTTGGACAGGGGGTCCTATAATTCACCCCTCCACTTT. Amino acid sequence: CASSLDRGSYNSPLHF.

The chain links TRBV7-9 to TRBJ1-2, with D hard to call. CDR1 SEHNR and CDR2 FQNEAQ come from the germline V gene (reference sequence). The CDR3 length is 13 residues. CDR3 DNA sequence: TGTGCTTCGCTACTGGCAGGTGGCTATGGCTACACCTTC. Encoded protein: CASLLAGGYGYTF.

The V call is TRBV27, the J call TRBJ2-2; weak D call: TRBD1 (5 bases). Trimming took off 5 bases at V and 13 bases at J, with 23 bases between the two ends. Per the germline V gene, CDR1 is MNHEY and CDR2 is SMNVEV (reference sequence). The length of the CDR3 is 15 residues. The CDR3 sequence is CASSPDSAIGLGLFF. CDR3 DNA sequence: TGTGCCAGCAGTCCCGACAGTGCGATCGGGCTAGGGCTGTTTTTT.

This sequence joins TRBV5-1 and TRBJ2-1; D uncertain. Germline assignment: CDR1 SGHRS and CDR2 YFSETQ. V was shortened by 0 bases and J by 5 bases, with 9 bases between the two germline ends. The CDR3 spans 14 residues. CDR3: CASSLAGSNNEQFF. The CDR3 DNA is TGCGCCAGCAGCTTGGCAGGCAGTAACAATGAGCAGTTCTTC.

The V gene is TRBV9, the J gene TRBJ1-6; 9 positions match TRBD1. Germline values: CDR1 SGDLS, CDR2 YYNGEE. The CDR3 has 15 residues. J lost 10 bases, V lost 3 bases, and 8 bases had no gene match. CDR3 bases: TGTGCCAGCAGCGGCCGGCGACAGGGGGACTCACCCCTCCACTTT. This gives the protein CASSGRRQGDSPLHF.

The rearrangement links TRBV7-9 to TRBJ2-3, with TRBD1 as a possible D gene (5 bases). CDR3 length: 16 amino acids. V was shortened by 3 bases and J by 1 base, with 14 bases between the two germline ends. The germline CDR1 and CDR2 sequences are SEHNR and FQNEAQ (reference sequence). The CDR3 DNA follows: TGTGCCAGCAGCTTTAGTAACAGGCGCCGCACAGATACGCAGTATTTT. Residues: CASSFSNRRRTDTQYF.

The gene calls are TRBV28 and TRBJ1-2; perhaps TRBD1 as D (6 bases). The V end was cut by 8 bases, the J end by 4 bases, with 17 bases between. CDR3 size: 14 residues. Germline V gene sequence: CDR1 MDHEN, CDR2 SYDVKM. CDR3 protein: CASGKTGGLYGYTF. DNA of the CDR3: TGTGCCAGCGGGAAAACGGGGGGCCTCTATGGCTACACCTTC.

This rearrangement joins TRBV28 to TRBJ1-4, with a possible D match to TRBD1 (5 bases). In germline, CDR1 is MDHEN, CDR2 SYDVKM. The CDR3 is 17 amino acids. V lost 5 bases to trimming and J lost 0 bases, with 16 bases between them. The CDR3 DNA reads TGTGCCAGCAGTACATTTGGGGGGAGGGCAACTAATGAAAAACTGTTTTTT. Protein: CASSTFGGRATNEKLFF.

The rearrangement links TRBV28 to TRBJ1-5; D is uncertain. This CDR3 contains 13 residues. The V end lost 3 bases, the J end lost 8 bases, and 11 bases lay between the germline ends. Per germline, CDR1 MDHEN and CDR2 SYDVKM. CDR3 amino acids: CASSFNFQEPQHF. CDR3 DNA sequence: TGTGCCAGCAGTTTTAACTTTCAAGAGCCCCAGCATTTT.

The V gene is TRBV7-8, the J gene TRBJ1-5; the D is unclear. CDR1 and CDR2 (germline): SGHVS, FQNEAQ. V was clipped by 2 bases and J by 2 bases, with 7 bases between them. The CDR3 is 14 amino acids. In DNA form, the CDR3 reads TGTGCCAGCAGCTTATTCCATGGCAATCAGCCCCAGCATTTT. Translated: CASSLFHGNQPQHF.

This clone was detected only a few times. This chain uses TRBV4-1 with TRBJ1-3; TRBD1 matches at 9 bases. There are 18 residues in the CDR3. CDR1 is MGHRA and CDR2 is YSYEKL in the germline V gene. The V gene end was trimmed by 1 base and the J gene end by 4 bases; junction bases not matched to a gene: 11. The CDR3 DNA reads TGCGCCAGCAGCCAAGGTCCTCCGGGACAGGGTTCAGGAAACACCATATATTTT. Translation gives CASSQGPPGQGSGNTIYF.

The J gene is TRBJ2-7, the V gene TRBV15; 7 positions agree with TRBD1. CDR1 and CDR2 (germline): LNHNV, YYDKDF (reference sequence). V trimming: 5 bases; J trimming: 0 bases; junction bases outside the gene matches: 4. There are 14 residues in the CDR3. The CDR3 bases are TGTGCCACCAGCTCGGACAGGAGCTCCTACGAGCAGTACTTC. Its translation: CATSSDRSSYEQYF. Filled out from reference TRBV15 and TRBJ2-7, the complete variable domain reads DAMVIQNPRYQVTQFGKPVTLSCSQTLNHNVMYWYQQKSSQAPKLLFHYYDKDFNNEADTPDNFQSRRPNTSFCFLDIRSPGLGDTAMYLCATSSDRSSYEQYFGPGTRLTVT.

This clone has a handful of counts. This sequence joins TRBV18 and TRBJ1-1; TRBD1 agrees at 7 bases. After removal of 2 bases from V and 5 bases from J, the junction contained 5 bases not matched to a gene. Per germline, CDR1 KGHSH and CDR2 LQKENI. The CDR3 runs to 14 residues. The CDR3 sequence is CASSPKMTGTEAFF. The DNA for the CDR3 is TGTGCCAGCTCACCAAAGATGACAGGGACTGAAGCTTTCTTT.

V is TRBV5-1 and J is TRBJ2-7; TRBD1 aligns across 7 bases. Germline-derived CDR1 and CDR2 are SGHRS and YFSETQ. This CDR3 is 13 amino acids long. V lost 0 bases to trimming and J lost 5 bases; unmatched junction nucleotides: 2. The CDR3 loop is CASSLGQGDEQYF. CDR3 bases: TGCGCCAGCAGCTTGGGACAGGGTGACGAGCAGTACTTC.